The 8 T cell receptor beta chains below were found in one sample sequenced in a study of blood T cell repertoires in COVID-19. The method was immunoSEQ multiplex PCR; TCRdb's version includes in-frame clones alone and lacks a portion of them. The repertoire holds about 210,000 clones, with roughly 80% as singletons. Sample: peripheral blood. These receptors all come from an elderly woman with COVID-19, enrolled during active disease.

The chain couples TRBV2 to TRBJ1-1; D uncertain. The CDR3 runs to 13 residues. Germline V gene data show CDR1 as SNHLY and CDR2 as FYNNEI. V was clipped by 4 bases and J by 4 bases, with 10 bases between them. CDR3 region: CASSVAVATEAFF. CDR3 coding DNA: TGTGCCAGCAGTGTGGCGGTGGCCACTGAAGCTTTCTTT.

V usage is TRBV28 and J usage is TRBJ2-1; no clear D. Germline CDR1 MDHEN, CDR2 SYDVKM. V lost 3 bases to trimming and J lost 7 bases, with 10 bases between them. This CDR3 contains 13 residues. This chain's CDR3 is CASSFSPTNEQFF. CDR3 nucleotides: TGTGCCAGCAGTTTCTCCCCGACTAATGAGCAGTTCTTC.

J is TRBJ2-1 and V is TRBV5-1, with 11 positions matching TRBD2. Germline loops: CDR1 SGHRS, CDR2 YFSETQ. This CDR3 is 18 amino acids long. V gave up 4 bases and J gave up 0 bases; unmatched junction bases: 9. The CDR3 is CASSGGLAGGFSYNEQFF. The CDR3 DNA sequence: TGCGCCAGCAGCGGCGGGCTAGCGGGGGGCTTCTCCTACAATGAGCAGTTCTTC.

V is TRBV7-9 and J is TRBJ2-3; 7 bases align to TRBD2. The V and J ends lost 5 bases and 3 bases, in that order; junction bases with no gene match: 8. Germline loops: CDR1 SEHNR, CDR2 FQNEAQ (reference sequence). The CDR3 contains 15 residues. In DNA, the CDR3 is TGTGCCAGCAGCCGAGCGGGATTTGGGACAGATACGCAGTATTTT. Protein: CASSRAGFGTDTQYF.

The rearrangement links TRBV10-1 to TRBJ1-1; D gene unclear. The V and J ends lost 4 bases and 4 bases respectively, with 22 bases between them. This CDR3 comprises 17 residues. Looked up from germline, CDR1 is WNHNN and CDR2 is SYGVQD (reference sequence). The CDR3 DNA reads TGCGCCAGCAGTGCGGGATTCCCCAAGAAGCGTGTCACTGAAGCTTTCTTT. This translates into CASSAGFPKKRVTEAFF.

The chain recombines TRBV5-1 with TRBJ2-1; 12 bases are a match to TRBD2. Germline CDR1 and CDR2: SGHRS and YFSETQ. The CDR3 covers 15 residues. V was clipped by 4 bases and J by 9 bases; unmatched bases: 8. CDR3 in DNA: TGCGCCAGCAGCCTGACTAGCGGGAGAGTAGGTGAGCAGTTCTTC. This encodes CASSLTSGRVGEQFF.

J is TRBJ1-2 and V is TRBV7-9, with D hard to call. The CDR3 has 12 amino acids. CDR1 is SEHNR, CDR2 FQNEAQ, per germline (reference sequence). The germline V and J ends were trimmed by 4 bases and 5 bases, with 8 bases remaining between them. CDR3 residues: CASSSNFYGYTF. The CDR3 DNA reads TGTGCCAGCAGCTCAAATTTTTATGGCTACACCTTC.

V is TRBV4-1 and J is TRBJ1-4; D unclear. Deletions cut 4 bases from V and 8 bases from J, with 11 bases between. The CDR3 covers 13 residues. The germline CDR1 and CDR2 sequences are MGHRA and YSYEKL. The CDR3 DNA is TGCGCCAGCAGCCCCGGAGAATTCGAAAAACTGTTTTTT. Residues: CASSPGEFEKLFF.